The text below deals with one T cell receptor (beta chain). Data came from immunoSEQ multiplex PCR; TCRdb stores just in-frame clones and leaves some out. The sample shows 200,000 or so clones, roughly nine tenths of them seen only once. This specimen belongs to a study of blood T cell repertoires in COVID-19. For the study at large: Researchers got acute and convalescent COVID-19 samples from the United States, Italy and Spain.

The specimen sequenced was peripheral blood. The receptor was isolated from a man in his forties with active or convalescent COVID-19.

CDR3 in DNA: TGCAGCGTTGTAACGGCTAGCGGATTCAATGAGCAGTTCTTC. It yields the protein CSVVTASGFNEQFF. The chain joins TRBV29-1 to TRBJ2-1; 7 bases fit TRBD2. The CDR3 loop spans 14 amino acids. V lost 4 bases, J lost 6 bases, and 9 bases stayed unmatched. Germline values: CDR1 SQVTM, CDR2 ANQGSEA.